These 7 T cell receptor beta chains came from one sample sequenced in a study of blood T cell repertoires in COVID-19. The protocol was immunoSEQ multiplex PCR, while the TCRdb copy is restricted to in-frame clones and leaves out a portion. The table records about 77,000 clones, 75% to 90% of them present only once. Sequenced material: peripheral blood. All receptors derive from a woman aged 70-85 years with acute or convalescent COVID-19.

This clone was picked up one time. V and J are TRBV5-6 and TRBJ2-7, with D tentatively TRBD2 (5 bases). This CDR3 is 15 amino acids long. V dropped 2 bases and J dropped 6 bases, with 18 bases sitting between them. Germline V gene lookup returns CDR1 SGHDT and CDR2 YYEEEE. The CDR3 region has the DNA TGTGCCAGCAGCTTTTGGTCTAGCAGGATGCGCGAGCAGTACTTC. This gives the protein CASSFWSSRMREQYF.

The chain joins TRBV19 to TRBJ2-1; 8 bases map to TRBD2. V gave up 5 bases and J gave up 8 bases; unmatched junction bases: 8. The CDR3 has 14 amino acids. Germline-derived CDR1 and CDR2 are LNHDA and SQIVND (reference sequence). This CDR3 reads CASSDPGGADEQFF. CDR3 nucleotide sequence: TGTGCCAGTAGTGACCCCGGGGGGGCCGATGAGCAGTTCTTC. The full variable domain, its missing parts supplied by reference TRBV19 and TRBJ2-1, is DGGITQSPKYLFRKEGQNVTLSCEQNLNHDAMYWYRQDPGQGLRLIYYSQIVNDFQKGDIAEGYSVSREKKESFPLTVTSAQKNPTAFYLCASSDPGGADEQFFGPGTRLTVL.

The rearrangement uses TRBV6-5 and TRBJ1-1; D not resolved. The CDR3 runs to 15 residues. V was clipped by 0 bases and J by 4 bases, with 12 bases between them. The germline gives CDR1 MNHEY, CDR2 SVGAGI. The CDR3 DNA reads as TGTGCCAGCAGTTACTCGGAGGTCGGAAGCACTGAAGCTTTCTTT. Its translation is CASSYSEVGSTEAFF.

V gene TRBV6-5 combines with J gene TRBJ1-5, with 7 nucleotides matching TRBD1. J lost 7 bases, V lost 7 bases, and 13 bases had no gene match. The CDR3 loop spans 15 amino acids. CDR1 is MNHEY and CDR2 is SVGAGI in the germline V gene. The CDR3 reads CASTDVGRGRQPQHF. CDR3 in DNA: TGTGCCAGCACAGACGTGGGCAGGGGGAGGCAGCCCCAGCATTTT.

This chain connects TRBV15 to TRBJ2-5; D might be TRBD2 (5 bases). V lost 0 bases and J lost 5, with 10 bases in between. The CDR3 spans 14 residues. CDR1 LNHNV and CDR2 YYDKDF come from the germline V gene (reference sequence). CDR3 bases: TGTGCCACCAGCAGAGATCTCGGGGAGGAGACCCAGTACTTC. Amino acids: CATSRDLGEETQYF.

This clone was recorded only once. This rearrangement joins TRBV7-9 to TRBJ2-3; TRBD2 matches 9 bases. The junction had 6 bases not matched to a gene; V was cut back by 3 bases and J by 5 bases. Per germline, CDR1 SEHNR and CDR2 FQNEAQ (reference sequence). The CDR3 loop spans 15 amino acids. This CDR3 reads CASSFLAGSLDTQYF. Written as DNA, the CDR3 is TGTGCCAGCAGCTTTCTAGCGGGGAGCTTAGATACGCAGTATTTT.

This chain connects TRBV28 to TRBJ1-2, with 9 bases lining up with TRBD1. V lost 2 bases and J lost 7; bases outside the gene matches: 5. The CDR3 is 14 residues long. CDR1 and CDR2 from the germline V gene are MDHEN and SYDVKM. The CDR3 DNA reads TGTGCCAGCAGTTTAAACAGGGGGCTGGGTGGCTACACCTTC. Translation: CASSLNRGLGGYTF.